This T cell receptor beta chain was sequenced during a study of Ad26.COV2.S vaccination and SARS-CoV-2 variants (dated by TCRdb to about 2021). General notes on the study: Vaccine-arm donors came from COV1001, a multicentre, randomized, double-blind, placebo-controlled phase I-IIa trial of Ad26.COV2.S in healthy adults. Ad26.COV2.S was administered intramuscularly at a dose of 5x10^10 or 1x10^11 viral particles, either as one shot or as two shots given 56 days apart. TCRbeta repertoire sequencing was used to assess the specificity and breadth of SARS-CoV-2-reactive T cell receptors after Ad26.COV2.S vaccination. The TCR-sequenced set comprised approximately 32 samples: about 19 Ad26.COV2.S vaccine recipients, 5 placebo recipients and 8 SARS-CoV-2 convalescent individuals. Trial participants were randomized into five groups of five, in which low-dose or high-dose Ad26.COV2.S was given once or twice, or placebo was given on both occasions. Blinding of investigators to trial group allocation was maintained during experiments and outcome assessment.

CDR1 and CDR2 (MRHNA, SNTAGT) derive from the germline V gene. CDR3 length: 16 amino acids, cysteine to phenylalanine. Of the read, only the CDR3 DNA is kept; its 48 bases are in frame from base 1. The V and J ends are trimmed by 3 bases and 8 bases, leaving 21 bases between them. The intended sense of this specimen's treatment or condition label: some 20 received Ad26.COV2.S at low or high dose, single or two shots; a few received placebo; per-sample allocation not given. For vaccine and placebo recipients, the sequenced repertoires came from samples collected on day 63 after the first injection. In Cohort 1b, 25 to 30 adults aged 18-55 years were enrolled at a single site in Boston, USA, between 29 July and 7 August 2020. As a vaccine, Ad26.COV2.S was a replication-incompetent adenovirus type 26 vector that expressed a prefusion-stabilized SARS-CoV-2 spike protein derived from the original Wuhan strain.

To note about this clone: Its antigen is not yet known. Per-nucleotide qualities are absent, and no much larger clonotype sits a single base away.

What the study reported, not specific to this receptor: Spike-specific TCR breadth was higher in Ad26.COV2.S recipients than in placebo recipients (P = 0.0014). According to the authors, total T cell responses may have been underestimated by the TCR breadth and depth analyses. Vaccine and placebo recipients had similar non-spike TCR breadth, a finding consistent with the vaccine containing only spike. Comparing responses between vaccine doses or regimens was not something the study was powered to do. After vaccination, spike-specific CD8+ and CD4+ T cell responses were reported to show substantial breadth.

The immunoSEQ Assay was the method used to sequence TCRbeta CDR3 regions. After extraction, genomic DNA underwent amplification by bias-controlled multiplex PCR, followed by high-throughput sequencing. Turning to the authors' computational methods: To quantify the absolute abundance of every unique TCRbeta CDR3 region, sequences were collapsed and filtered. T cell fraction was estimated by normalizing TCRbeta template counts to usable DNA, with usable DNA measured through amplification of reference genes found in all nucleated cells. Repertoire TCRs were annotated as SARS-CoV-2-specific when V gene, CDR3 amino acid sequence and J gene were exactly matched to a known reactive TCR set. The reference SARS-CoV-2 TCR set was derived from MIRA and filtered for enrichment in COVID-19-positive ImmuneCODE repertoires, a step that removed public or cross-reactive TCRs. Using the MIRA antigens, annotated TCRs were further analysed by specific ORF or by position within an ORF. Breadth was defined as annotated unique rearrangements over total unique productive rearrangements; depth was the summed frequency of those rearrangements. Two-sided Wilcoxon rank-sum tests were used to compare TCR breadth between groups. Held by TCRdb, this immuneACCESS table contains in-frame sequences only and omits some clones. Under half of the omission traces to an unresolved V gene where checked; the cause of the rest is unknown. The V and J calls and clone size are taken from that table; D and trimming were inferred from the DNA. For this sample there are hundreds of thousands of clones; around 90% appear just once. The top ten hold 1.5% of the sample.

Recombination linked TRBV6-4 to TRBJ2-3; the D segment cannot be called with confidence. The source is a person aged 18-65 years who received the Ad26.COV2.S COVID-19 vaccine or a placebo. Specimen: peripheral blood, collected in a trial of Ad26.COV2.S vaccine versus placebo. The CDR3 corresponds to CASSDDPAQLGGTQYF. The DNA sequence follows: TGTGCCAGCAGTGATGATCCAGCACAGCTAGGTGGTACGCAGTATTTT.